This is a list of T cell receptor beta chains from one sample in a study of blood T cell repertoires in COVID-19. Method: immunoSEQ multiplex PCR; TCRdb's copy keeps in-frame clones and lacks some. The data hold tens of thousands of clones, with 90% to 95% observed a single time. The specimen sequenced was peripheral blood. These receptors all stem from a human donor in a cohort sampled during active COVID-19. The CDR3 runs from the conserved cysteine through the conserved F or W. Fields, in order: CDR3 protein, CDR3 DNA, clone size, D gene, J gene, V gene. A D gene is named only where the DNA matches it firmly. Size is omitted from some rows. Given values are once, few, many or a class for expanded clones.

CASSPGLARETQYF,TGCGCCAGCAGTCCTGGACTAGCTCGAGAGACCCAGTACTTC,once,TRBD2,TRBJ2-5,TRBV10-2
CASSYKNTEAFF,TGTGCCAGCAGTTATAAGAACACTGAAGCTTTCTTT,.,.,TRBJ1-1,TRBV6-2/TRBV6-3
CASSIQGGNQPQHF,TGTGCCAGTAGTATACAGGGGGGCAATCAGCCCCAGCATTTT,.,TRBD1,TRBJ1-5,TRBV19
CASSSGQGRENTIYF,TGTGCCAGCAGTTCTGGACAGGGCAGGGAAAACACCATATATTTT,.,TRBD1,TRBJ1-3,TRBV6-5
CASSASHRGGIYNEQFF,TGTGCCAGCAGCGCGAGCCATCGGGGCGGGATATACAATGAGCAGTTCTTC,.,.,TRBJ2-1,TRBV9
CATYGEGEGEQFF,TGTGCCACCTACGGGGAGGGAGAGGGTGAGCAGTTCTTC,.,TRBD2,TRBJ2-1,TRBV28
CASSLQIGTNTGELFF,TGTGCCAGCAGCTTACAGATCGGGACGAACACCGGGGAGCTGTTTTTT,.,.,TRBJ2-2,TRBV11-2
CASSQDGQREGPGELFF,TGCGCCAGCAGCCAAGACGGGCAGCGGGAGGGACCCGGGGAGCTGTTTTTT,.,TRBD2,TRBJ2-2,TRBV4-1
CASSQSAGVLYNEQFF,TGTGCCAGCAGCCAATCGGCGGGAGTGCTCTACAATGAGCAGTTCTTC,.,TRBD2,TRBJ2-1,TRBV3-1/TRBV3-2
CASSAGGGGNTIYF,TGCGCCAGCTCTGCCGGGGGAGGTGGAAACACCATATATTTT,.,.,TRBJ1-3,TRBV5-1
CASSSDPGGSPLHF,TGTGCCAGCAGCTCCGACCCGGGGGGTTCACCCCTCCACTTT,.,.,TRBJ1-6,TRBV7-8
CASSNLAGTYNEQFF,TGTGCCAGCAGTAATCTAGCGGGGACCTACAATGAGCAGTTCTTC,.,TRBD2,TRBJ2-1,TRBV27
CASRYLGSSYEQYF,TGTGCCAGCAGATACCTAGGGAGCTCCTACGAGCAGTACTTC,.,.,TRBJ2-7,TRBV11-3
CASSLDRGYEQYF,TGTGCCAGCAGCTTGGACAGGGGCTACGAGCAGTACTTC,.,TRBD1,TRBJ2-7,TRBV5-8
CASGPGLPNYEQYF,TGTGCTAGTGGTCCGGGACTCCCCAATTACGAGCAGTACTTC,.,.,TRBJ2-7,TRBV12-5
CASSEASGGGIEAFF,TGTGCCAGCAGTGAAGCGTCCGGGGGGGGTATTGAAGCTTTCTTT,.,.,TRBJ1-1,TRBV6-1
CASSPKKGRQDYGYTF,TGTGCCAGCAGCCCAAAGAAGGGCCGACAGGACTATGGCTACACCTTC,.,.,TRBJ1-2,TRBV5-4
CASSLDRRTEAFF,TGTGCCAGCAGCTTGGACAGGAGAACTGAAGCTTTCTTT,.,.,TRBJ1-1,TRBV5-5
CASSTSTARKWSGANVLTF,TGTGCCAGCAGTACTTCAACGGCCAGGAAATGGTCTGGGGCCAACGTCCTGACTTTC,.,.,TRBJ2-6,TRBV28
CASSTPRDRDVANEKLFF,TGTGCCAGTAGTACCCCACGGGACAGGGATGTAGCTAATGAAAAACTGTTTTTT,.,TRBD1,TRBJ1-4,TRBV19
CASSQERTAYSNQPQHF,TGCGCCAGCAGTCAAGAAAGGACAGCGTATAGCAATCAGCCCCAGCATTTT,.,.,TRBJ1-5,TRBV23-1
CASRGRGRTEAFF,TGTGCCAGCAGAGGCAGGGGAAGAACTGAAGCTTTCTTT,.,.,TRBJ1-1,TRBV28
CASSVNSRTDTQYF,TGTGCCAGCAGCGTGAACAGCCGCACAGATACGCAGTATTTT,.,.,TRBJ2-3,TRBV9